The TCR beta chain described here comes from a study of tumor-infiltrating lymphocytes in glioblastoma multiforme (TCRdb year 2017). A note on the overall study: Whether intratumoral genomic heterogeneity fosters TIL diversity was tested through joint investigation of somatic mutations, TIL diversity and immune response activity. Study-level results and caveats: Generalizability is limited because the TCR and somatic mutation analysis included only one glioblastoma patient. RNA-based TCR sequencing may distort clone frequencies because T cells carry unequal numbers of TCR transcripts. The authors noted that sorting T cells into functional subsets, which was not done in the study, would be a future improvement.

The CDR3 numbers 18 residues from cysteine through phenylalanine. Just CDR3 DNA is preserved here, 54 bases in frame from base 1. CDR1 and CDR2 are drawn from the germline V gene: MNHEY, SVGAGI. TCRB libraries were built from RNA via three nested multiplex PCR rounds using a modified ARM-PCR protocol with multiple V-beta primers and a C-beta primer. Starting from 0.5 to 0.6 ug of total RNA, TCRB-specific cDNA was synthesized using ProtoScript II Reverse Transcriptase and a C-beta primer. The description of the TCRB libraries did not mention any unique molecular identifiers. In the third PCR, barcodes and adapters were added over approximately 25 cycles with Deep VentR (exo-) polymerase, after which 250-500 bp bands were gel purified. TCRB libraries were sequenced with 250 bp paired-end reads on an Illumina HiSeq 2500. As for the authors' bioinformatics: Trimmomatic was used to clean reads, FLASH to merge reads, MiGEC to assign V, D and J segments, and VDJtools to perform the analysis. VDJtools was used to calculate the Shannon-Wiener diversity index, which quantified repertoire diversity. Clones were called with MiXCR by TCRdb after fastp trimmed the public reads at Q25, and only in-frame beta chains were retained. Identical CDR3 protein sequences are pooled into one entry, listed with their most common genes and DNA. TCRdb, not the authors, supplied the V and J calls. The sample records 25,000 to 40,000 distinct CDR3 sequences, around 60% of which are singletons. The ten largest clones represent approximately 35% of the sample.

For each of the approximately eleven tumor samples, the AllPrep DNA/RNA mini kit was used to purify genomic DNA and total RNA simultaneously. Every RNA sample had an RNA integrity number above 6.5 and an OD 260/280 ratio above 1.9. The count of this clonotype is one. The antigen it binds to is not known. An end of the junction does not agree with germline; a read error may underlie this. The source material was brain tumor tissue. The source is a male donor with glioblastoma. The rearranged chain carries TRBV6-5 and TRBJ2-5, with 9 junctional bases fitting TRBD2. The DNA sequence is TGTGCCAGCAAGAGAGGTAGTGCGACTAGCGGAAGACAAGAGTCCCATTACTTC. It is translated as CASKRGSATSGRQESHYF.